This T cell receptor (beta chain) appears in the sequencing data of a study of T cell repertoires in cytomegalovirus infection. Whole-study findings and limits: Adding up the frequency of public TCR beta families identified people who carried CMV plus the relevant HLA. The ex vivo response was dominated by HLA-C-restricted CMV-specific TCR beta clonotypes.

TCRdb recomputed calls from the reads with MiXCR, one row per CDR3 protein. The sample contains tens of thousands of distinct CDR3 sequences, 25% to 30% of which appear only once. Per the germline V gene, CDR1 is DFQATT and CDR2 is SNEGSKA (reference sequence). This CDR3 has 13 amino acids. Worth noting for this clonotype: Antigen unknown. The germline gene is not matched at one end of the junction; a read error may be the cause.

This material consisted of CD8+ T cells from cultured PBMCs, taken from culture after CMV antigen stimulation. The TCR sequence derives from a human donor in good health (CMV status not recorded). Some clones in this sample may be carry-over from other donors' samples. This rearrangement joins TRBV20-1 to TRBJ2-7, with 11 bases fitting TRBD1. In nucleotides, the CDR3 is TGTAGAGCCGCGGGACAGGGGGTCGACGAGCAGTACTTC. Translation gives CRAAGQGVDEQYF.